Below, 8 T cell receptor beta chains from the same sample are listed, as sequenced in a study of T cell changes during pregnancy in multiple sclerosis. Sequencing was performed with immunoSEQ multiplex PCR; in TCRdb, only in-frame clones are kept and a portion is missing. The data show 45,000 to 55,000 clones, 85% to 95% seen once. The specimen comprised CD4+ T cells from peripheral blood mononuclear cells, sampled in the second trimester of pregnancy. All receptors come from a female donor in good health, enrolled as a control in a pregnancy study.

Of note for this clone: The sample carries other DNA sequences with the same CDR3. Written as DNA, the CDR3 is TGCGCCAGCAGCTTGGCTAGCGGGAGTGGAACAGATACGCAGTATTTT. This encodes CASSLASGSGTDTQYF. This rearrangement joins TRBV5-1 to TRBJ2-3; 10 bases are a match to TRBD2. After removal of 0 bases from V and 3 bases from J, the junction contained 4 bases not matched to a gene. The CDR3 sequence is 16 residues long. CDR1 SGHRS and CDR2 YFSETQ come from the germline V gene.

The chain recombines TRBV5-1 with TRBJ2-5, with D possibly being TRBD1 (5 bases). The V and J ends lost 4 bases and 3 bases respectively, with 13 bases between them. The CDR3 has 14 residues. Germline V lookup: CDR1 SGHRS, CDR2 YFSETQ. CDR3 DNA: TGCGCCAGCAGCCTAATGCAGGGTAAAGAGACCCAGTACTTC. Translating gives CASSLMQGKETQYF. The full variable domain, with the rest looked up from reference TRBV5-1 and TRBJ2-5, is KAGVTQTPRYLIKTRGQQVTLSCSPISGHRSVSWYQQTPGQGLQFLFEYFSETQRNKGNFPGRFSGRQFSNSRSEMNVSTLELGDSALYLCASSLMQGKETQYFGPGTRLLVL.

CDR3 region: CASSSTSGGAGDTQYF. CDR3 nucleotides: TGTGCCAGCAGCTCTACTAGCGGGGGGGCGGGAGATACGCAGTATTTT. The chain is built from TRBV7-6 and TRBJ2-3, with 13 bases identical to TRBD2. The junction had 6 bases not matched to a gene; V was cut back by 4 bases and J by 5 bases. CDR1 and CDR2 (germline): SGHVS, FNYEAQ. The CDR3 is 16 amino acids.

The CDR3 sequence: CASSPGTGRNEKLFF. Written as DNA, the CDR3 is TGTGCCAGCAGCCCTGGGACAGGGAGAAATGAAAAACTGTTTTTT. The V call is TRBV7-6, the J call TRBJ1-4, with 9 bases aligning to TRBD1. CDR1 and CDR2 from the germline V gene are SGHVS and FNYEAQ. The CDR3 covers 15 residues. The junction had 6 bases not matched to a gene; V was cut back by 5 bases and J by 5 bases.

The V call is TRBV19, the J call TRBJ2-3; D gene unclear. CDR1 is LNHDA and CDR2 is SQIVND in the germline V gene (reference sequence). The CDR3 has 14 residues. The V end lost 6 bases, the J end lost 0 bases, and 10 bases lay between the germline ends. Here the CDR3 DNA reads TGTGCCAGTAGGAGTTTACAGAGCACAGATACGCAGTATTTT. Translated, it gives CASRSLQSTDTQYF. Full variable domain (rest looked up from reference TRBV19 and TRBJ2-3): DGGITQSPKYLFRKEGQNVTLSCEQNLNHDAMYWYRQDPGQGLRLIYYSQIVNDFQKGDIAEGYSVSREKKESFPLTVTSAQKNPTAFYLCASRSLQSTDTQYFGPGTRLTVL.

The chain joins TRBV29-1 to TRBJ2-5; TRBD1 aligns across 11 bases. Matching the DNA end better, TRBJ2-7 makes the J call doubtful. The V gene's germline CDR1 is SQVTM and CDR2 ANQGSEA. The CDR3 totals 13 residues. The CDR3 nucleotides are TGCAGCGTCCCGGGACAGGGGGGTTTCGAGCAGTACTTC. Translating gives CSVPGQGGFEQYF.

This chain joins TRBV7-7 and TRBJ2-3, with TRBD2 as a possible D gene (5 bases). V lost 5 bases and J 0 bases, leaving 9 bases between the germline ends. Germline V gene sequence: CDR1 SSHAT, CDR2 FNYEAQ (reference sequence). CDR3 length: 14 residues. DNA for the CDR3: TGTGCCAGCAGCGTCGGGGTTAGCACAGATACGCAGTATTTT. This codes for CASSVGVSTDTQYF.

In its sample, this clone was seen once. The rearrangement links TRBV2 to TRBJ1-2, with D unresolved. Germline values: CDR1 SNHLY, CDR2 FYNNEI. V lost 6 bases, J lost 7 bases, and 12 bases lay in between. The CDR3 has 12 amino acids. The CDR3 DNA follows: TGTGCCAGCAGCCGAGATAAACCTGGCTACACCTTC. Its protein is CASSRDKPGYTF.